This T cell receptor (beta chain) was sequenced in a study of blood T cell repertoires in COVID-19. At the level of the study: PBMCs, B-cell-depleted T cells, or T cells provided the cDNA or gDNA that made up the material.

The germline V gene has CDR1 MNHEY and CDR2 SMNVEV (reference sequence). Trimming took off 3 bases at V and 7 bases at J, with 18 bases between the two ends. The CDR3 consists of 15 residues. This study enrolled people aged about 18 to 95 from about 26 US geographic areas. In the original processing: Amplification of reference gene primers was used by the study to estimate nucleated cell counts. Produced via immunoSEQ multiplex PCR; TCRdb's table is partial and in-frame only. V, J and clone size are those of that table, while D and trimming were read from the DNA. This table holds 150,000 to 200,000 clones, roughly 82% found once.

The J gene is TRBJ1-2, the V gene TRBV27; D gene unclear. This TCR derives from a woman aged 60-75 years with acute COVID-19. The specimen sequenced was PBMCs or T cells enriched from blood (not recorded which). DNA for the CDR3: TGTGCCAGCAGTTTGTTCCCTGTTGAGCGGAGTGGCTACACCTTC. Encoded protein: CASSLFPVERSGYTF.